One sample yielded the 5 T cell receptor beta chains listed below, sequenced in a study of neurological immune-mediated disorders. TCRdb itself ran the 5' RACE reads through MiXCR, one entry per CDR3 protein. The repertoire holds just under 40,000 distinct CDR3 sequences, with about 7% as singletons. The sample consisted of CD4+ T cells from blood. Receptors originate from a man in his forties or fifties in good health.

This clonotype was detected ten times or more. V usage is TRBV7-6 and J usage is TRBJ1-5; no clear D gene. Germline V CDR1 and CDR2: SGHVS, FNYEAQ. Trimming shortened V by 5 bases and J by 4 bases, and 15 bases separated the two germline ends. This CDR3 contains 15 residues. The CDR3 protein is CASSQSGRNNQPQHF. The DNA of the CDR3 is TGTGCCAGCAGCCAAAGTGGCCGCAATAATCAGCCCCAGCATTTT. The complete variable domain, with remaining parts taken from reference TRBV7-6 and TRBJ1-5, reads GAGVSQSPRYKVTKRGQDVALRCDPISGHVSLYWYRQALGQGPEFLTYFNYEAQQDKSGLPNDRFSAERPEGSISTLTIQRTEQRDSAMYRCASSQSGRNNQPQHFGDGTRLSIL.

This clonotype was observed at least ten times. This sequence joins TRBV28 and TRBJ2-5, with D uncertain. The germline V gene encodes CDR1 MDHEN and CDR2 SYDVKM. The CDR3 is 13 amino acids. With 4 bases removed from V and 1 base from J, the gap between germline ends came to 7 bases. The CDR3 DNA reads as TGTGCCAGCAGTTCATCGGGCCAAGAGACCCAGTACTTC. Translation gives CASSSSGQETQYF.

This clonotype was seen a handful of times. V usage is TRBV20-1 and J usage is TRBJ2-5; 9 bases are shared with TRBD2. CDR3 size: 12 residues. The V gene's germline CDR1 is DFQATT and CDR2 SNEGSKA (reference sequence). The junction had 0 bases not matched to a gene; V was cut back by 3 bases and J by 4 bases. CDR3 in amino acids: CSARREGETQYF. CDR3 bases: TGCAGTGCTAGGCGGGAGGGAGAGACCCAGTACTTC.

This clonotype was recorded many times. The J gene is TRBJ1-2, the V gene TRBV20-1, with unresolved D. V lost 5 bases and J lost 4, with 5 bases in between. CDR1 DFQATT and CDR2 SNEGSKA come from the germline V gene (reference sequence). The CDR3 length is 10 residues. The CDR3 loop reads CSARPYGYTF. The CDR3 nucleotides are TGCAGTGCTCGCCCCTATGGCTACACCTTC.

This clonotype was recorded many times. The V gene is TRBV15, the J gene TRBJ1-2, with a tentative D call TRBD1 (5 bases). V gave up 1 base and J gave up 8 bases, with 8 bases separating them. This CDR3 spans 12 amino acids. From germline, CDR1 is LNHNV and CDR2 YYDKDF (reference sequence). CDR3 loop: CATSRGHRGYTF. The CDR3 DNA reads TGTGCCACCAGCAGAGGCCACAGGGGCTACACCTTC.